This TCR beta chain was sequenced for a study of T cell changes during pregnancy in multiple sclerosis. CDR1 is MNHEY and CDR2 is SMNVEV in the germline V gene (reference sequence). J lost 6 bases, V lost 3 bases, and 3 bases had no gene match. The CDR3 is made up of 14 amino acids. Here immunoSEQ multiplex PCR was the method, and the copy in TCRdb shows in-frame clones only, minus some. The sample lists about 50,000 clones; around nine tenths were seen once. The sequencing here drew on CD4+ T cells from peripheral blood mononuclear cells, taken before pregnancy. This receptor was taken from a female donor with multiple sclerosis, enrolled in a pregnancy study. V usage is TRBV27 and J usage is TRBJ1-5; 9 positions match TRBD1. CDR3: CASSFGQGSQPQHF. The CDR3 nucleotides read TGTGCCAGCAGTTTTGGACAGGGGAGTCAGCCCCAGCATTTT.